This TCR beta chain comes out of a study of siplizumab effects on memory and regulatory T cells. General study results and limits: The Treg-derived share of mappable alloreactive CD4+ clones averaged 68.8% with siplizumab and approximately 27% in controls. Siplizumab significantly brought down the alloreactive sequences that trace back to unstimulated CD4+ memory cells.

Some clones are missing from TCRdb's copy, which holds only in-frame ones; the method was immunoSEQ multiplex PCR. The repertoire holds approximately 100,000 clones, with around 90% as singletons. Germline loops: CDR1 SGHVS, CDR2 FNYEAQ. The CDR3 consists of 15 residues. V shed 5 bases and J shed 1 base, with 14 bases lying between them. This clone was recorded once. The antigen is unknown. Sequenced input: non-Treg CD4+ T cells sorted from blood. The chain links TRBV7-6 to TRBJ2-5, with D maybe TRBD1 (8 bases). This TCR came from a human donor in good health. The CDR3 DNA follows: TGTGCCAGCAGCCACAGGGGGGAGGGCCAAGAGACCCAGTACTTC. Its protein is CASSHRGEGQETQYF. The whole variable domain, filled in from reference TRBV7-6 and TRBJ2-5, reads GAGVSQSPRYKVTKRGQDVALRCDPISGHVSLYWYRQALGQGPEFLTYFNYEAQQDKSGLPNDRFSAERPEGSISTLTIQRTEQRDSAMYRCASSHRGEGQETQYFGPGTRLLVL.